Below, one TCR beta chain is given with its context. The antigen is unknown. It may be a read error: a sequence one base away is much more abundant. RNA served as the template for amplifying TCR beta CDR3 regions. HTBI-primed first-round RT-PCR preceded second-round multiplex PCR. TCRdb re-derived calls from the multiplex PCR reads in MiXCR, one entry per CDR3 protein. Of more than 550,000 distinct CDR3 sequences in the sample, about two fifths were seen once. Certain patients, namely those with other autoimmune diseases, uncontrolled infections, pregnancy or lactation, were excluded. This sample stems from a study of Graves' ophthalmopathy and Graves' hyperthyroidism. Turning to the study itself: There was a collection of peripheral blood at initial diagnosis, before any treatment. Study-level findings and limits: Also, most clonotypes expanded in the thyroid above 0.001 frequency appeared in blood.

Germline V gives CDR1 SGHDN, CDR2 FVKESK. This CDR3 has 13 amino acids. Trimming took 5 bases from V and 6 from J; bases not matched to a gene: 7. This rearrangement joins TRBV14 to TRBJ2-7; TRBD2 matches at 7 bases. This clonotype originated in an adult man with Graves' ophthalmopathy. Material for sequencing was peripheral blood. The CDR3 is CASSEAGNCEQYF. The CDR3 nucleotides read TGTGCCAGCAGCGAAGCGGGAAACTGCGAGCAGTACTTC.